This paragraph covers one TCR beta chain sequence. A multiplex PCR was run with 60 Vbeta primers and 13 Jbeta primers. Profiled with immunoSEQ multiplex PCR; TCRdb holds only in-frame clones, not every one. Of about 170,000 clones listed, about three quarters are singletons. The germline CDR1 and CDR2 sequences are SGHVS and FQNEAQ. V dropped 5 bases and J dropped 0; count of bases not matched to a gene: 14. This CDR3 region has 19 residues. The data are from a study of cytomegalovirus exposure and HLA in healthy donors. This sequence was found in a woman in her thirties in good health and CMV-seropositive. The gene calls are TRBV7-8 and TRBJ1-4; 8 nucleotides match TRBD1. Material: PBMCs. In DNA form, the CDR3 reads TGTGCCAGCAGCGCACCCCCAGGGGGCGCGACCCCAACTAATGAAAAACTGTTTTTT. This codes for CASSAPPGGATPTNEKLFF. Full variable domain (missing parts from reference TRBV7-8 and TRBJ1-4): GAGVSQSPRYKVAKRGQDVALRCDPISGHVSLFWYQQALGQGPEFLTYFQNEAQLDKSGLPSDRFFAERPEGSVSTLKIQRTQQEDSAVYLCASSAPPGGATPTNEKLFFGSGTQLSVL.